Presented here are 4 T cell receptor beta chains from one specimen sequenced in a study of T cell changes during pregnancy in multiple sclerosis. TCRdb's copy holds only in-frame clones and misses some; the assay was immunoSEQ multiplex PCR. The sample yields roughly 93,000 clones, less than 95% seen once. The material was peripheral blood, obtained before pregnancy. The origin of the receptors is a female donor with multiple sclerosis, enrolled in a pregnancy study.

The chain is built from TRBV27 and TRBJ1-4; 7 bases are a match to TRBD1. The CDR3 is made up of 14 amino acids. Germline V lookup: CDR1 MNHEY, CDR2 SMNVEV (reference sequence). The ends lost 5 bases at V and 4 bases at J; junction bases unmatched: 4. The CDR3 protein is CASSRQGGNEKLFF. In DNA form, the CDR3 reads TGTGCCAGCAGTCGACAGGGTGGTAATGAAAAACTGTTTTTT. Variable domain in full (rest from reference TRBV27 and TRBJ1-4): EAQVTQNPRYLITVTGKKLTVTCSQNMNHEYMSWYRQDPGLGLRQIYYSMNVEVTDKGDVPEGYKVSRKEKRNFPLILESPSPNQTSLYFCASSRQGGNEKLFFGSGTQLSVL.

This clone was observed once. The rearrangement links TRBV19 to TRBJ2-1; TRBD2 agrees at 8 bases. The CDR3 loop spans 14 amino acids. With V trimmed by 5 bases and J by 5 bases, 5 bases remained unmatched. Germline values: CDR1 LNHDA, CDR2 SQIVND (reference sequence). The CDR3 sequence is CASSVRTSHNEQFF. The DNA of the CDR3 is TGTGCCAGTAGTGTCCGGACTAGCCACAATGAGCAGTTCTTC.

The V gene is TRBV7-3, the J gene TRBJ2-5; 16 nucleotides line up with TRBD2. The CDR3 has 18 amino acids. V was clipped by 10 bases and J by 3 bases; unmatched bases: 14. Germline V gene sequence: CDR1 SGHTA, CDR2 FQGTGA. DNA for the CDR3: TGTGCCAACCTGAAAGCGGGACTAGCGGGAGGGACCAAAGAGACCCAGTACTTC. Residues: CANLKAGLAGGTKETQYF.

The CDR3 nucleotides are TGTGCCAGCAGTTCCCGTCGTAACACTGAAGCTTTCTTT. It yields the protein CASSSRRNTEAFF. This chain joins TRBV27 and TRBJ1-1; D ambiguous. V was clipped by 4 bases and J by 2 bases, with 8 bases between them. The CDR3 sequence is 13 residues long. CDR1 and CDR2 from the germline V gene are MNHEY and SMNVEV (reference sequence).